This is a list of T cell receptor beta chains from one sample in a study of molecular identifiers for immune sequencing clone quantification. TCRdb re-called the PCR reads through MiXCR, storing one row per CDR3 protein. The repertoire holds roughly 630,000 distinct CDR3 sequences, with over 25% as singletons. Sequencing input: naive CD8+ T cells from blood, with Jurkat cell RNA spiked in. Receptor source: a human donor in good health. Some libraries in this study had Jurkat cell RNA spiked in. Each CDR3 is given with its conserved first and last residue. The order of the fields is J gene, D gene, CDR3 length, V gene, clone size, CDR3 protein, CDR3 DNA. D genes are given only for firm matches. Clone size is given for some rows only: seen once, a few or many times, or a class if the clone is expanded.

J: TRBJ2-1
D: TRBD1
length: 15
V: TRBV30
size: .
CDR3: CAFGTGDIKYNEQFF
DNA: TGTGCCTTCGGGACAGGGGACATAAAGTACAATGAGCAGTTCTTC

J: TRBJ2-3
D: TRBD2
length: 17
V: TRBV28
size: many
CDR3: CASSRRQSGRALDTQYF
DNA: TGTGCCAGCAGTAGACGACAAAGCGGGAGGGCCTTGGATACGCAGTATTTT

J: TRBJ1-1
D: .
length: 11
V: TRBV18
size: many
CDR3: CASSPDSEAFF
DNA: TGTGCCAGCTCACCGGACAGCGAAGCTTTCTTT

J: TRBJ2-5
D: .
length: 13
V: TRBV25-1
size: many
CDR3: CASSRHLQETQYF
DNA: TGTGCCAGCAGTAGACACCTACAAGAGACCCAGTACTTC

J: TRBJ2-7
D: .
length: 13
V: TRBV2
size: .
CDR3: CASSVEGSYEQYF
DNA: TGTGCCAGCAGTGTTGAGGGCTCCTACGAGCAGTACTTC

J: TRBJ2-3
D: TRBD2
length: 16
V: TRBV6-2/TRBV6-3
size: many
CDR3: CASSYFRRENTDTQYF
DNA: TGTGCCAGCAGTTATTTTAGGCGGGAGAACACAGATACGCAGTATTTT

J: TRBJ2-2
D: .
length: 16
V: TRBV6-5
size: few
CDR3: CASSYFWGMNTGELFF
DNA: TGTGCCAGCAGTTACTTTTGGGGGATGAACACCGGGGAGCTGTTTTTT

J: TRBJ1-2
D: .
length: 16
V: TRBV4-3
size: .
CDR3: CASSHTTRVWKNGYTF
DNA: TGCGCCAGCAGCCATACGACCAGGGTTTGGAAGAATGGCTACACCTTC

J: TRBJ2-1
D: .
length: 16
V: TRBV12-5
size: few
CDR3: CASGLVNAGEDNEQFF
DNA: TGTGCTAGTGGTTTGGTTAACGCAGGGGAGGACAATGAGCAGTTCTTC

J: TRBJ1-1
D: .
length: 13
V: TRBV27
size: .
CDR3: CASGFRGNTEAFF
DNA: TGCGCCAGCGGTTTCAGGGGGAACACTGAAGCTTTCTTT

J: TRBJ2-6
D: TRBD2
length: 17
V: TRBV10-3
size: .
CDR3: CAISEDHRGVGSGVLPF
DNA: TGTGCCATCAGTGAGGATCACCGGGGGGTCGGGTCAGGCGTCCTGCCTTTC

J: TRBJ1-2
D: .
length: 14
V: TRBV28
size: many
CDR3: CASSWAGASYGYTF
DNA: TGTGCCAGCTCCTGGGCAGGGGCGTCCTATGGCTACACCTTC

J: TRBJ2-7
D: TRBD2
length: 16
V: TRBV20-1
size: few
CDR3: CSARGVGEGPSYEQYF
DNA: TGCAGTGCTAGAGGGGTGGGGGAGGGACCTTCCTACGAGCAGTACTTC

J: TRBJ2-1
D: TRBD2
length: 16
V: TRBV3-1
size: few
CDR3: CASSPHPSGGTYEQFF
DNA: TGTGCCAGCAGCCCTCACCCTAGCGGGGGCACCTACGAGCAGTTCTTC

J: TRBJ2-7
D: TRBD1
length: 16
V: TRBV11-2
size: .
CDR3: CASNSFGTGGFYEQSF
DNA: TGTGCCAGCAACTCGTTCGGGACAGGGGGTTTTTACGAGCAGTCCTTC

J: TRBJ2-7
D: .
length: 16
V: TRBV4-3
size: many
CDR3: CASSQEVRVGGYEQYF
DNA: TGCGCCAGCAGCCAAGAAGTTCGGGTTGGTGGGTACGAGCAGTACTTC

J: TRBJ2-3
D: .
length: 14
V: TRBV6-6
size: .
CDR3: CARKPSCLANTQYF
DNA: TGTGCCAGAAAGCCTAGCTGTCTGGCAAATACGCAGTATTTT

J: TRBJ2-6
D: .
length: 18
V: TRBV27
size: .
CDR3: CASSLDPGISSGANVLTF
DNA: TGTGCCAGCAGTTTAGACCCAGGAATCAGCTCTGGGGCCAACGTCCTGACTTTC

J: TRBJ1-3
D: .
length: 17
V: TRBV7-6
size: .
CDR3: CASSLGQGPKARNTIYF
DNA: TGTGCCAGCAGCTTAGGTCAGGGGCCGAAGGCTAGAAACACCATATATTTT

J: TRBJ1-4
D: .
length: 15
V: TRBV2
size: few
CDR3: CASSGPERTNEKLFF
DNA: TGTGCCAGCAGTGGCCCGGAGCGGACTAATGAAAAACTGTTTTTT

J: TRBJ1-4
D: .
length: 14
V: TRBV6-6
size: many
CDR3: CASSIQGSNEKLFF
DNA: TGTGCCAGCAGTATACAGGGCTCGAATGAAAAACTGTTTTTT

J: TRBJ2-7
D: .
length: 14
V: TRBV2
size: few
CDR3: CASIGGPLSYEQYF
DNA: TGTGCCAGCATCGGAGGGCCGCTCTCCTACGAGCAGTACTTC

J: TRBJ1-3
D: .
length: 14
V: TRBV6-5
size: many
CDR3: CASSYSGDQNTIYF
DNA: TGTGCCAGCAGTTACTCCGGCGACCAAAACACCATATATTTT

J: TRBJ2-7
D: .
length: 13
V: TRBV7-9
size: .
CDR3: CASSSQLVPEQYF
DNA: TGTGCCAGCAGCTCCCAACTAGTCCCCGAGCAGTACTTC

J: TRBJ2-7
D: TRBD2
length: 16
V: TRBV5-1
size: few
CDR3: CASRVGQRGDLSNEYF
DNA: TGCGCCAGCAGGGTTGGGCAGCGGGGGGACCTGTCCAACGAGTACTTC

J: TRBJ2-5
D: .
length: 17
V: TRBV7-9
size: .
CDR3: CASCLAEQLYFQETQYF
DNA: TGTGCCAGCTGCTTAGCCGAGCAGTTATACTTCCAAGAGACCCAGTACTTC

J: TRBJ2-3
D: .
length: 17
V: TRBV7-9
size: many
CDR3: CASSFQPGFPGTDTQYF
DNA: TGTGCCAGCAGCTTCCAACCGGGCTTCCCCGGCACAGATACGCAGTATTTT

J: TRBJ1-1
D: TRBD1
length: 14
V: TRBV10-3
size: many
CDR3: CAIMATGGLSEAFF
DNA: TGTGCCATCATGGCGACAGGGGGCCTCTCTGAAGCTTTCTTT

J: TRBJ2-7
D: TRBD2
length: 14
V: TRBV9
size: few
CDR3: CASSAGLDSYEQYF
DNA: TGTGCCAGCAGCGCGGGACTAGACTCCTACGAGCAGTACTTC

J: TRBJ2-7
D: .
length: 16
V: TRBV11-2
size: few
CDR3: CASSLRQTEFSYEQYF
DNA: TGTGCCAGCAGCCTACGACAAACTGAGTTCTCCTACGAGCAGTACTTC

J: TRBJ2-1
D: .
length: 14
V: TRBV6-5
size: few
CDR3: CASSYVGDYNEQFF
DNA: TGTGCCAGCAGTTACGTCGGCGACTACAATGAGCAGTTCTTC

J: TRBJ1-4
D: .
length: 15
V: TRBV4-1
size: many
CDR3: CASSQGTPAAEKLFF
DNA: TGCGCCAGCAGCCAAGGGACACCGGCGGCTGAAAAACTGTTTTTT

J: TRBJ2-1
D: .
length: 15
V: TRBV5-4
size: few
CDR3: CASIPPGHSYNEQFF
DNA: TGTGCCAGCATCCCGCCGGGACATAGCTACAATGAGCAGTTCTTC

J: TRBJ2-2
D: .
length: 13
V: TRBV19
size: many
CDR3: CASSIGAAGELFF
DNA: TGTGCCAGTAGTATAGGGGCAGCCGGGGAGCTGTTTTTT

J: TRBJ2-1
D: .
length: 14
V: TRBV29-1
size: .
CDR3: CSVWFTGSIDEQFF
DNA: TGCAGCGTTTGGTTTACGGGTAGTATAGATGAGCAGTTCTTC

J: TRBJ2-5
D: .
length: 11
V: TRBV10-2
size: .
CDR3: CASSESETQYF
DNA: TGCGCCAGCAGTGAGTCTGAGACCCAGTACTTC

J: TRBJ1-2
D: TRBD1
length: 17
V: TRBV7-4
size: .
CDR3: CASSSKVSGQGADGYTF
DNA: TGTGCCAGCAGCTCGAAGGTGTCAGGACAGGGGGCGGATGGCTACACCTTC

J: TRBJ2-2
D: TRBD1
length: 17
V: TRBV6-2/TRBV6-3
size: .
CDR3: CASSYKGTGPYTGELFF
DNA: TGTGCCAGCAGTTACAAGGGGACAGGGCCCTACACCGGGGAGCTGTTTTTT

J: TRBJ2-7
D: .
length: 13
V: TRBV5-1
size: .
CDR3: CASSLNDGYEQYF
DNA: TGCGCCAGCAGCCTAAACGACGGGTACGAGCAGTACTTC